The 20 T cell receptor beta chains below were found in one sample sequenced in a study of identical twins. TCRdb ran MiXCR on the 5' RACE reads and lists one entry per CDR3 protein. The profile shows approximately 700,000 distinct CDR3 sequences, around a sixth of them singletons. These data also featured in a second study, about T cells expressing NK-cell markers.

The sample consisted of PBMCs. The receptors originated from a woman aged 18-35 years in good health.

This clonotype was picked up a small number of times. The rearrangement uses TRBV20-1 and TRBJ2-3; D not certain. Germline values: CDR1 DFQATT, CDR2 SNEGSKA (reference sequence). The V and J ends lost 0 bases and 0 bases respectively, with 4 bases between them. The CDR3 is made up of 13 amino acids. CDR3 nucleotide sequence: TGCAGTGCTAGAGATCGTAGCACAGATACGCAGTATTTT. Its translation is CSARDRSTDTQYF.

The table lists this clonotype with a few counts. The CDR3 reads CASSPGGILSYEQYF. DNA for the CDR3: TGCGCCAGCAGCCCAGGGGGGATCCTCTCCTACGAGCAGTACTTC. The chain links TRBV5-1 to TRBJ2-7; D perhaps matches TRBD1 (7 bases). V was shortened by 4 bases and J by 0 bases, with 14 bases between the two germline ends. This CDR3 contains 15 residues. Germline V lookup: CDR1 SGHRS, CDR2 YFSETQ.

This clonotype has only a few counts. V and J are TRBV20-1 and TRBJ2-7; perhaps TRBD1 as D (6 bases). V lost 3 bases and J lost 2, with 11 bases in between. The germline CDR1 and CDR2 sequences are DFQATT and SNEGSKA (reference sequence). This CDR3 comprises 13 residues. CDR3 protein: CSASVGGTYEQYF. CDR3 in DNA: TGCAGTGCTAGTGTAGGGGGAACCTACGAGCAGTACTTC.

This chain links TRBV12-3 or TRBV12-4 with TRBJ2-4, with 8 bases identical to TRBD1. The CDR3 is 15 amino acids. Trimming took 6 bases from V and 0 from J; bases not matched to a gene: 4. CDR3 sequence: CASRPTGEAKNIQYF. The CDR3 DNA is TGTGCCAGCAGACCGACAGGGGAAGCCAAAAACATTCAGTACTTC.

The chain couples TRBV15 to TRBJ2-5, with 9 bases fitting TRBD1. Unmatched junction bases numbered 1, after V lost 5 bases and J lost 3 bases. The CDR3 length is 13 residues. The germline CDR1 and CDR2 sequences are LNHNV and YYDKDF (reference sequence). The CDR3 DNA follows: TGTGCCACCAGCTGGGACAGGGAAGAGACCCAGTACTTC. It codes for CATSWDREETQYF. The variable domain in full, completed from reference TRBV15 and TRBJ2-5, reads DAMVIQNPRYQVTQFGKPVTLSCSQTLNHNVMYWYQQKSSQAPKLLFHYYDKDFNNEADTPDNFQSRRPNTSFCFLDIRSPGLGDTAMYLCATSWDREETQYFGPGTRLLVL.

The rearrangement links TRBV30 to TRBJ2-2; a weak D match, TRBD2 (5 bases). There are 14 residues in the CDR3. Trimming left V 4 bases short and J 0 bases short, with 9 bases between. Germline V gene sequence: CDR1 GTSNPN, CDR2 SVGIG (reference sequence). The CDR3, as DNA: TGTGCCTGGACCGGGGTCGCGAACACCGGGGAGCTGTTTTTT. It yields the protein CAWTGVANTGELFF. Complete variable domain (other parts from reference TRBV30 and TRBJ2-2): SQTIHQWPATLVQPVGSPLSLECTVEGTSNPNLYWYRQAAGRGLQLLFYSVGIGQISSEVPQNLSASRPQDRQFILSSKKLLLSDSGFYLCAWTGVANTGELFFGEGSRLTVL.

The CDR3 nucleotides read TGTGCCAGCTCAGCTAGGGGACCAACTAGCACAGATACGCAGTATTTT. The encoded protein is CASSARGPTSTDTQYF. The rearrangement links TRBV18 to TRBJ2-3, with D possibly being TRBD1 or TRBD2 (5 bases each). The CDR3 sequence is 16 residues long. V gave up 5 bases and J gave up 0 bases, with 15 bases separating them. Germline CDR1 and CDR2: KGHSH and LQKENI.

This CDR3 reads CASHQAGGYNEQFF. The CDR3 DNA reads TGTGCCAGCCACCAAGCGGGAGGGTACAATGAGCAGTTCTTC. The chain is built from TRBV6-2 or TRBV6-3 and TRBJ2-1; TRBD2 agrees at 10 bases. With V trimmed by 8 bases and J by 4 bases, 5 bases remained unmatched. Germline CDR1 reads MNHEY; CDR2 reads SVGEGT. The CDR3 sequence is 14 residues long.

This chain links TRBV7-2 with TRBJ2-2; possibly TRBD1 for D (5 bases). The CDR3 totals 16 residues. Germline loops: CDR1 SGHTA, CDR2 FQGNSA. Trimming stripped 5 bases from V and 3 bases from J, with 16 bases between. The CDR3 bases are TGTGCCAGCAGCCCTCAAAGGACACCCTACACCGGGGAGCTGTTTTTT. Translating gives CASSPQRTPYTGELFF.

This clonotype has a handful of counts. This rearrangement joins TRBV9 to TRBJ1-1; D possibly corresponds to TRBD1 (6 bases). CDR3 length: 17 residues. V was shortened by 4 bases and J by 1 base, with 20 bases between the two germline ends. CDR1 is SGDLS, CDR2 YYNGEE, per germline. The CDR3 region is CASSPRAGGATNTEAFF. DNA of the CDR3: TGTGCCAGCAGCCCCCGGGCGGGGGGCGCGACGAACACTGAAGCTTTCTTT.

This clonotype appeared a few times. The chain recombines TRBV20-1 with TRBJ2-1, with TRBD1 identical over 7 bases. This CDR3 is 14 amino acids long. V gave up 4 bases and J gave up 1 base; unmatched junction bases: 4. In germline, CDR1 is DFQATT, CDR2 SNEGSKA (reference sequence). CDR3 nucleotide sequence: TGCAGTGCTAAGCCAGGGGGATCCTACAATGAGCAGTTCTTC. Translated, it gives CSAKPGGSYNEQFF.

This chain joins TRBV5-1 and TRBJ1-2; tentatively, D is TRBD1 (6 bases). Germline CDR1 is SGHRS and CDR2 is YFSETQ. CDR3 length: 18 residues. With 0 bases removed from V and 2 bases from J, the gap between germline ends came to 20 bases. The CDR3 DNA reads as TGCGCCAGCAGCTTGGTCCCGGGGGGCCGGGGAGTGAACTATGGCTACACCTTC. Translating it yields CASSLVPGGRGVNYGYTF. Complete variable domain (other parts from reference TRBV5-1 and TRBJ1-2): KAGVTQTPRYLIKTRGQQVTLSCSPISGHRSVSWYQQTPGQGLQFLFEYFSETQRNKGNFPGRFSGRQFSNSRSEMNVSTLELGDSALYLCASSLVPGGRGVNYGYTFGSGTRLTVV.

The CDR3 protein is CASSFLGSTETQYF. The DNA of the CDR3 is TGTGCCAGCAGTTTTCTCGGGAGTACGGAGACCCAGTACTTC. This chain joins TRBV27 and TRBJ2-5; the D gene is possibly TRBD2 (6 bases). The V gene lost 3 bases and the J gene lost 5 bases, with 13 bases spanning the gap. The CDR3 is 14 residues long. The germline CDR1 and CDR2 sequences are MNHEY and SMNVEV (reference sequence).

There are a few counts of this clonotype. J is TRBJ1-1 and V is TRBV7-9, with TRBD1 identical over 7 bases. CDR1 is SEHNR and CDR2 is FQNEAQ in the germline V gene (reference sequence). After removal of 8 bases from V and 0 bases from J, the junction contained 6 bases not matched to a gene. The CDR3 runs 14 residues. The CDR3 is CASFPGQLNTEAFF. In nucleotides, the CDR3 is TGTGCCAGCTTCCCGGGACAGCTGAACACTGAAGCTTTCTTT.

This chain uses TRBV7-9 with TRBJ2-5, with 9 bases that match TRBD1. The CDR3 is made up of 15 amino acids. Germline loops: CDR1 SEHNR, CDR2 FQNEAQ (reference sequence). With V trimmed by 5 bases and J by 7 bases, 11 bases remained unmatched. The CDR3 nucleotides read TGTGCCAGCAGCGACCTAACAGGGGGCGCCGGGACCCAGTACTTC. Its translation: CASSDLTGGAGTQYF.

V usage is TRBV20-1 and J usage is TRBJ2-7, with TRBD1 matching 7 bases. This CDR3 spans 12 amino acids. Per the germline V gene, CDR1 is DFQATT and CDR2 is SNEGSKA (reference sequence). V lost 7 bases, J lost 3 bases, and 6 bases stayed unmatched. The DNA of the CDR3 is TGCAGTGTGGAAAGGGGGCTCTACGAGCAGTACTTC. As protein: CSVERGLYEQYF.

This clonotype was observed a handful of times. This rearrangement joins TRBV20-1 to TRBJ2-3; D is unresolved. The CDR3 is made up of 12 amino acids. The V end was cut by 3 bases, the J end by 4 bases, with 8 bases between. Germline V gives CDR1 DFQATT, CDR2 SNEGSKA (reference sequence). This CDR3 reads CSARGFADTQYF. CDR3 nucleotide sequence: TGCAGTGCTAGGGGATTCGCAGATACGCAGTATTTT.

This clonotype was observed a handful of times. The chain is built from TRBV12-3 or TRBV12-4 and TRBJ2-5, with TRBD2 identical over 12 bases. The CDR3 covers 14 residues. V was pared by 6 bases and J by 5 bases, with 4 bases of the junction left unmatched. CDR3 nucleotides: TGTGCCAGCAGACTAGCGGGAGGCAAGGAGACCCAGTACTTC. Residues: CASRLAGGKETQYF.

The chain's CDR3 is CASSLFGTGNYEQYF. In nucleotides, the CDR3 is TGTGCCAGCAGCCTCTTCGGGACAGGGAACTACGAGCAGTACTTC. This sequence joins TRBV12-3 or TRBV12-4 and TRBJ2-7, with 9 bases identical to TRBD1. This CDR3 spans 15 amino acids. The V segment lost 6 bases and the J segment 3 bases; nucleotides outside the gene matches: 9.

V and J are TRBV5-1 and TRBJ2-7; 8 bases fit TRBD1. The CDR3 is 16 residues long. Germline V gives CDR1 SGHRS, CDR2 YFSETQ. J was trimmed by 7 bases and V by 1 base; bases with no gene match: 13. CDR3 amino acids: CASSLPPGQALSEQYF. The CDR3 DNA reads as TGCGCCAGCAGCTTGCCTCCGGGACAGGCCCTTAGTGAGCAGTACTTC.